These 14 T cell receptor beta chains were sequenced from one sample in a study of shared T cell receptors in the human thymus. Produced via immunoSEQ multiplex PCR; TCRdb's table is partial and in-frame only. The repertoire holds 700,000 or so clones, 75% to 90% seen once, with roughly 0.01% in the top ten. In addition, the sample was reused for a study of human thymus T cells.

The specimen sequenced was thymocytes. The receptors originated from a girl less than two years old with a congenital heart defect.

The chain combines TRBV7-9 with TRBJ2-5; 8 nucleotides line up with TRBD1. CDR1 is SEHNR and CDR2 is FQNEAQ in the germline V gene (reference sequence). The V segment lost 5 bases and the J segment 0 bases; nucleotides outside the gene matches: 5. The CDR3 has 15 residues. CDR3 amino acids: CASSPDREYQETQYF. CDR3 bases: TGTGCCAGCAGCCCGGACAGGGAGTACCAAGAGACCCAGTACTTC.

The CDR3 spells CASSGTHYGYTF. CDR3 nucleotide sequence: TGTGCCAGCAGTGGGACACACTATGGCTACACCTTC. The rearrangement joins TRBV6-5 to TRBJ1-2; possible D gene TRBD1, 6 bases. The CDR3 runs to 12 residues. Germline V CDR1 and CDR2: MNHEY, SVGAGI. V was trimmed by 5 bases and J by 3 bases, leaving 7 bases between them.

V gene TRBV7-2 combines with J gene TRBJ1-1; 8 bases map to TRBD1. In germline, CDR1 is SGHTA, CDR2 FQGNSA. The CDR3 covers 14 residues. V lost 3 bases, J lost 4 bases, and 4 bases stayed unmatched. CDR3 protein: CASSFRGPITEAFF. DNA of the CDR3: TGTGCCAGCAGCTTCAGGGGGCCTATCACTGAAGCTTTCTTT.

V usage is TRBV6-4 and J usage is TRBJ1-1, with a possible D match to TRBD1 (5 bases). The V gene lost 0 bases and the J gene lost 6 bases, with 11 bases spanning the gap. This CDR3 has 14 amino acids. The germline CDR1 and CDR2 sequences are MRHNA and SNTAGT. The CDR3 nucleotides are TGTGCCAGCAGTGACTCGGAGGGGAGCGCTGAAGCTTTCTTT. It yields the protein CASSDSEGSAEAFF.

The V and J genes are TRBV9 and TRBJ1-3; TRBD1 aligns across 8 bases. Germline-derived CDR1 and CDR2 are SGDLS and YYNGEE. This CDR3 has 19 residues. J lost 0 bases, V lost 3 bases, and 14 bases had no gene match. CDR3 sequence reads: CASSETDREELYSGNTIYF. DNA of the CDR3: TGTGCCAGCAGCGAAACGGACAGGGAAGAACTCTACTCTGGAAACACCATATATTTT.

The rearrangement uses TRBV9 and TRBJ2-3; 10 bases agree with TRBD2. The CDR3 length is 12 residues. Unmatched junction bases numbered 0, after V lost 3 bases and J lost 8 bases. Germline CDR1 and CDR2: SGDLS and YYNGEE. CDR3 in amino acids: CASSERGGTQYF. The CDR3 DNA sequence: TGTGCCAGCAGCGAGCGGGGGGGTACGCAGTATTTT.

The chain has TRBV27 and TRBJ1-6, with a weak D call TRBD1 (5 bases). This CDR3 has 16 amino acids. V lost 4 bases, J lost 7 bases, and 17 bases lay in between. The germline CDR1 and CDR2 sequences are MNHEY and SMNVEV (reference sequence). CDR3 residues: CASSSKQQVLNSPLHF. CDR3 nucleotides: TGTGCCAGCAGTTCCAAACAACAGGTACTCAATTCACCCCTCCACTTT.

The chain has TRBV5-1 and TRBJ1-3; 9 nucleotides match TRBD1. CDR1 SGHRS and CDR2 YFSETQ come from the germline V gene. The junction had 8 bases not matched to a gene; V was cut back by 3 bases and J by 4 bases. The length of the CDR3 is 16 residues. The CDR3 sequence is CASSSPGQGFGNTIYF. CDR3 DNA: TGCGCCAGCAGCTCTCCGGGACAGGGCTTCGGAAACACCATATATTTT.

This chain joins TRBV18 and TRBJ1-2, with 7 positions matching TRBD1. Trimming took 7 bases from V and 5 from J; bases not matched to a gene: 10. Germline CDR1 KGHSH, CDR2 LQKENI. This CDR3 comprises 14 residues. CDR3 DNA sequence: TGTGCCAGCTTCACCGGGACAGCGGGTTATGGCTACACCTTC. As protein: CASFTGTAGYGYTF.

The rearrangement uses TRBV7-9 and TRBJ1-1; maybe TRBD1 (6 bases). CDR1 and CDR2 from the germline V gene are SEHNR and FQNEAQ (reference sequence). The CDR3 covers 16 residues. Deletions cut 4 bases from V and 4 bases from J, with 19 bases between. The DNA of the CDR3 is TGTGCCAGCAGCTGCCTCCAGGGGAGTCGGGGCACTGAAGCTTTCTTT. Its protein is CASSCLQGSRGTEAFF.

This clone was seen a single time. This sequence joins TRBV29-1 and TRBJ1-3; D gene uncertain. This CDR3 has 14 residues. Looked up from germline, CDR1 is SQVTM and CDR2 is ANQGSEA. Deletions cut 6 bases from V and 0 bases from J, with 12 bases between. The CDR3 is CSVHPGFSGNTIYF. The DNA for the CDR3 is TGCAGCGTCCACCCCGGGTTCTCTGGAAACACCATATATTTT.

The J gene is TRBJ1-2, the V gene TRBV12-5, with 7 bases lining up with TRBD1. The CDR3 loop spans 19 amino acids. After removal of 3 bases from V and 2 bases from J, the junction contained 18 bases not matched to a gene. Germline CDR1 and CDR2: LGHNT and FRNRAP. The chain's CDR3 is CASGFLVRGQALFNYGYTF. Written as DNA, the CDR3 is TGTGCTAGTGGTTTCTTAGTAAGGGGGCAGGCGCTGTTCAACTATGGCTACACCTTC.

V usage is TRBV6-6 and J usage is TRBJ1-5; no definite D call. V lost 4 bases to trimming and J lost 4 bases, with 11 bases between them. Germline V gene data show CDR1 as MNHNY and CDR2 as SVGAGI (reference sequence). The CDR3 is made up of 14 amino acids. The CDR3 spells CASSSWLSNQPQHF. The CDR3 DNA reads as TGTGCCAGCAGTTCGTGGCTTTCGAATCAGCCCCAGCATTTT.

This rearrangement joins TRBV2 to TRBJ2-3; TRBD1 matches at 8 bases. V lost 10 bases, J lost 1 base, and 7 bases stayed unmatched. The CDR3 is 14 residues long. The germline CDR1 and CDR2 sequences are SNHLY and FYNNEI. The CDR3 nucleotides are TGTGCCATCCAGGGGGCCCGGGGCACAGATACGCAGTATTTT. The encoded protein is CAIQGARGTDTQYF.